This entry features one T cell receptor beta chain sequence. What it binds is not known. The entry originates in a study of cytomegalovirus exposure and HLA in healthy donors. Study-wide background: The 666 first-cohort repertoires shared a platform with the 120 validation repertoires, as reported in a later analysis.

The repertoire was sequenced with immunoSEQ multiplex PCR; TCRdb's copy has only in-frame clones and lacks some. The sample carries over 200,000 clones, around 86% recorded once. The CDR3 is made up of 16 amino acids. The V segment lost 5 bases and the J segment 2 bases; nucleotides outside the gene matches: 10. Germline V lookup: CDR1 MDHEN, CDR2 SYDVKM. Findings and limits, study-wide: 150 or so TCR beta chains were listed as cytomegalovirus-associated.

The receptor was isolated from a woman aged 18-29 years in good health and CMV-seropositive. The genes are TRBV28 and TRBJ2-7, with 9 positions matching TRBD1. The sequenced material came from PBMCs. CDR3 residues: CASSPPGTGIPYEQYF. DNA of the CDR3: TGTGCCAGCAGTCCCCCCGGGACAGGGATCCCCTACGAGCAGTACTTC.